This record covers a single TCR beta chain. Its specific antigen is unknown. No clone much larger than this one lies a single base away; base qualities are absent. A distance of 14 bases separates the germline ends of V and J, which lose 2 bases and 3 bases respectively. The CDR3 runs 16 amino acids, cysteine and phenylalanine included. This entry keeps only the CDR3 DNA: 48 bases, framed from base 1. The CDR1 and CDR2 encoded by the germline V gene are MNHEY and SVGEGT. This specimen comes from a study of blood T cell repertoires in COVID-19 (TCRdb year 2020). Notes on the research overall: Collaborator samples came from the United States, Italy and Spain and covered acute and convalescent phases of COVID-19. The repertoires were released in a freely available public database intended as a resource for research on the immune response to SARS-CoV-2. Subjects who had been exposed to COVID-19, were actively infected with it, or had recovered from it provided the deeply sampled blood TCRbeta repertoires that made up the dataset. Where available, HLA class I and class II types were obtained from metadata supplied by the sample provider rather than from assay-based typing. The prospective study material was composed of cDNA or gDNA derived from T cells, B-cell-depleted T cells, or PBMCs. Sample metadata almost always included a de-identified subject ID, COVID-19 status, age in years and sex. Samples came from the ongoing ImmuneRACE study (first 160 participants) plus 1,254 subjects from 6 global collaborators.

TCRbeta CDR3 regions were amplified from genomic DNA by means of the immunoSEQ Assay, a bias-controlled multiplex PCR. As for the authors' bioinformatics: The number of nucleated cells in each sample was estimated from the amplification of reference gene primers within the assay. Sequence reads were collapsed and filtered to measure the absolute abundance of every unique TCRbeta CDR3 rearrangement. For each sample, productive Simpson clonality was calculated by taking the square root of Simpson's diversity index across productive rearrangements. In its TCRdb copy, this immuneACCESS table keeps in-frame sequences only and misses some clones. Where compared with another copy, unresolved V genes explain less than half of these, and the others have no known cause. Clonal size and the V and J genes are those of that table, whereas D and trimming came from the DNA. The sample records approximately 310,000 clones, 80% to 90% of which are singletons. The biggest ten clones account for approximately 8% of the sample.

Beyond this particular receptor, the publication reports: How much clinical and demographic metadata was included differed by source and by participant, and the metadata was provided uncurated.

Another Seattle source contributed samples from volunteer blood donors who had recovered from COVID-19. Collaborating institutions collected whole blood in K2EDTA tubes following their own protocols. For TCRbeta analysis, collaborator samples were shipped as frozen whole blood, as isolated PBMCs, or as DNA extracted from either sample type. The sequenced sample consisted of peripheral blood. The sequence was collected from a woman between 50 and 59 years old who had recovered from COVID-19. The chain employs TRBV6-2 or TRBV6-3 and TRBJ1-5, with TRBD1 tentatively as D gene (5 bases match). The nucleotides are TGTGCCAGCAGTTACCCCCCGCGCAGGGACAATCAGCCCCAGCATTTT. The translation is CASSYPPRRDNQPQHF.